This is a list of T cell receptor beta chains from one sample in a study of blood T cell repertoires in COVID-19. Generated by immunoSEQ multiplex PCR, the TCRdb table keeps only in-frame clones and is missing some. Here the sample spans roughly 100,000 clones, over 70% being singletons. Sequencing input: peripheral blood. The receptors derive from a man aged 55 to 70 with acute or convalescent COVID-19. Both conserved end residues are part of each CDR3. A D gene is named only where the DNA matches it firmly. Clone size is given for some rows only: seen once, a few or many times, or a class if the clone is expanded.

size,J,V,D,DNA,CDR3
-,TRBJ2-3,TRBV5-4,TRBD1,TGTGCCAGCAGTTTCGGTACAGGGGTAGATACGCAGTATTTT,CASSFGTGVDTQYF
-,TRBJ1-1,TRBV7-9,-,TGTGCCAGCAGCTTAAAAGTGCGGGGGGTGGCCACTGAAGCTTTCTTT,CASSLKVRGVATEAFF
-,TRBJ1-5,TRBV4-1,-,TGCGCCAGCAGCCAAGGATGGGAGGGGAGTCAGCCCCAGCATTTT,CASSQGWEGSQPQHF
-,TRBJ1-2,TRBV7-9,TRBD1,TGTGCCAGCAGCTTAACCCAAGGGGGCGGCTACACCTTC,CASSLTQGGGYTF
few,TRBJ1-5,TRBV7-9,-,TGTGCCAGCAGTTCCAATGGACACCAGTCTCAGCCCCAGCATTTT,CASSSNGHQSQPQHF
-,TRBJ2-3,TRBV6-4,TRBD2,TGTGCCAGCAGTGACCGGTCTAGCGGGAGCCCAGATACGCAGTATTTT,CASSDRSSGSPDTQYF
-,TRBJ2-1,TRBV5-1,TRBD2,TGCGCCAGCAGCTTGGGGACTAGCGGGGTTACCTACAATGAGCAGTTCTTC,CASSLGTSGVTYNEQFF
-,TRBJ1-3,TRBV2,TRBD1,TGTGCCAGTTACGACAGGGTGGGTGGAAACACCATATATTTT,CASYDRVGGNTIYF
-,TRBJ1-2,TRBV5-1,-,TGCGCCAGCAGCTTGGCCTTGGAACAGAGTGGCTACACCTTC,CASSLALEQSGYTF
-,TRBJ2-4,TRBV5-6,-,TGTGCCAGCACAATCGACCAGGGGTCCAAAAACATTCAGTACTTC,CASTIDQGSKNIQYF
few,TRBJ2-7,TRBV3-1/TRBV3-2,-,TGTGCCAGCAGCCAAGAATCGGTACCCTACGAGCAGTACTTC,CASSQESVPYEQYF
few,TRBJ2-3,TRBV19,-,TGTGCCAGTAGTTCACCTCCCGACAGGATCAACACAGATACGCAGTATTTT,CASSSPPDRINTDTQYF
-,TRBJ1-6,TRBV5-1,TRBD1,TGCGCCAGCAGCTTGGGGGACAGGAGCTCCTATAATTCACCCCTCCACTTT,CASSLGDRSSYNSPLHF
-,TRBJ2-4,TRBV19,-,TGTGCCAGTAGTATCGGGTATTTAGCCAAAAACATTCAGTACTTC,CASSIGYLAKNIQYF
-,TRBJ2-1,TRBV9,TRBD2,TGTGCCAGCAGCGCCCTAGCGGGAGGGGGGTCCGTTGAGCAGTTCTTC,CASSALAGGGSVEQFF
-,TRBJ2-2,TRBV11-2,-,TGTGCCGTCCAAAGGGGCAGGGCCACCGGGGAGCTGTTTTTT,CAVQRGRATGELFF
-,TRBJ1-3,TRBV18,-,TGTGCCAGCTCACCCCCAGGGGCCTCCCCACCCTCTGGAAACACCATATATTTT,CASSPPGASPPSGNTIYF
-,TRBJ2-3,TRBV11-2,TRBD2,TGTGCCAGCAGCTCGACTAGCGGGGGCCCGAGGGGCTATTTT,CASSSTSGGPRGYF
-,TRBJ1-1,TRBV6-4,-,TGTGCCAGCAGTGGGGAACAGGGCACTGAAGCTTTCTTT,CASSGEQGTEAFF
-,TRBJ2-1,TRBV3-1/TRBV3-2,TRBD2,TGTGCCAGCAGAAGGGGCGGGGGGTTCTACAATGAGCAGTTCTTC,CASRRGGGFYNEQFF
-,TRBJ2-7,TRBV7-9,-,TGTGCCAGCAGCTTTGGACAGCACTACGAGCAGTACTTC,CASSFGQHYEQYF
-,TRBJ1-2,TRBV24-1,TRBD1,TGTGCCACCAGTGATTCCGGGACAGGGGAGGGCGGCTACACCTTC,CATSDSGTGEGGYTF
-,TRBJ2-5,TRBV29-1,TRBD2,TGCAGCGTCGGACTAGCGGGGAGAGAGACCCAGTACTTC,CSVGLAGRETQYF
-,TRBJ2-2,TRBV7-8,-,TGTGCCAGCAGCCGGGCACCGGGGGAGCTGTTTTTT,CASSRAPGELFF
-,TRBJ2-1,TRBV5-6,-,TGTGCCAGCAGCTTGGTTAGTGGCTCCTACAATGAGCAGTTCTTC,CASSLVSGSYNEQFF
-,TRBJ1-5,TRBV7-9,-,TGTGCCAGCAGCCTCCACGGGGTCCTAAGACAGCCCCAGCATTTT,CASSLHGVLRQPQHF
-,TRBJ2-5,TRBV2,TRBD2,TGTGCCAGCACTTTAGGGAGGGTAGCGGGGGGCCAAGAGACCCAGTACTTC,CASTLGRVAGGQETQYF
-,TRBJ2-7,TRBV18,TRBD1,TGTGCCAGCTCATCCCCGGGACAGACTTACGAGCAGTACTTC,CASSSPGQTYEQYF
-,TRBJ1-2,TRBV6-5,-,TGTGCCAGCAGTTACTCCGACAAATGGCCTTTAGGCTACACCTTC,CASSYSDKWPLGYTF
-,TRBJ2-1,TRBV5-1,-,TGCGCCAGCAGCTACCGCTATAGCTCCTACAATGAGCAGTTCTTC,CASSYRYSSYNEQFF
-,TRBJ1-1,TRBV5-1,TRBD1,TGCGCCAGCAGCGACAGGGGGCGATCTGAAGCTTTCTTT,CASSDRGRSEAFF
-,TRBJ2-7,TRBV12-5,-,TGTGCTAGTGGTCAGTCACAGGTCACCTACGAGCAGTACTTC,CASGQSQVTYEQYF
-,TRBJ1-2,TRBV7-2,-,TGTGCCAGCAGCCCTCACGCGGGGCAGGGCTGGTATGGCTACACCTTC,CASSPHAGQGWYGYTF
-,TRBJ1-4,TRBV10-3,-,TGTGCCATCTCGAAGGAGGATGAAAAACTGTTTTTT,CAISKEDEKLFF
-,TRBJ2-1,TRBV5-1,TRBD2,TGCGCCAGCAGCTTTGCGGGGGGGCGGGTAAATGAGCAGTTCTTC,CASSFAGGRVNEQFF
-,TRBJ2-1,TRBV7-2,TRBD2,TGTGCCAGCAGCCCCCAGCGGACTAGCGATACAAATGAGCAGTTCTTC,CASSPQRTSDTNEQFF
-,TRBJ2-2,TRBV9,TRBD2,TGTGCCAGCAGCGTAGGCGCCGGGAGGACCGGGGAGCTGTTTTTT,CASSVGAGRTGELFF
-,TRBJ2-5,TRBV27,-,TGTGCCAGCAGTTTGTCTAGGTTTGAAGAGACCCAGTACTTC,CASSLSRFEETQYF
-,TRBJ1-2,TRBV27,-,TGTGCCATCTACAGGGTTGGCTATGGCTACACCTTC,CAIYRVGYGYTF